This entry features one T cell receptor (beta chain) sequence. The data derive from a study of OX40 agonist ivuxolimab in advanced cancers. Study as a whole: In this cohort, patients received ivuxolimab, an agonistic anti-OX40 (CD134) antibody. Prior anti-PD-1, anti-PD-L1 or anti-CTLA-4 therapy was allowed; approximately 40% had some.

Anyone with autoimmune disease history or systemic immunosuppression was excluded. Patients had blood sampled at baseline and again on cycle 4 day 1 and cycle 7 day 1. Using immunoSEQ multiplex PCR, the repertoire was profiled, and TCRdb retains in-frame clones only, with some absent. The sample lists 55,000 to 70,000 clones, around four fifths seen once, with about 4.5% in the top ten. Sequenced here: CD4+ or CD8+ T cells sorted from blood, sampled in a trial of the OX40 agonist ivuxolimab. This clonotype was sampled from an adult with an advanced solid tumor such as melanoma, head and neck, liver or kidney cancer.

The CDR3 region is CASSHIQGDSGNTIYF. The CDR3 bases are TGCGCCAGCAGCCACATACAGGGGGACTCTGGAAACACCATATATTTT. The rearrangement uses TRBV4-1 and TRBJ1-3; 8 bases align to TRBD1. Germline lookup yields CDR1 MGHRA and CDR2 YSYEKL. CDR3 length equals 16 residues. Germline trimming cut 3 bases from V and 0 bases from J; bases unmatched to any gene: 4.